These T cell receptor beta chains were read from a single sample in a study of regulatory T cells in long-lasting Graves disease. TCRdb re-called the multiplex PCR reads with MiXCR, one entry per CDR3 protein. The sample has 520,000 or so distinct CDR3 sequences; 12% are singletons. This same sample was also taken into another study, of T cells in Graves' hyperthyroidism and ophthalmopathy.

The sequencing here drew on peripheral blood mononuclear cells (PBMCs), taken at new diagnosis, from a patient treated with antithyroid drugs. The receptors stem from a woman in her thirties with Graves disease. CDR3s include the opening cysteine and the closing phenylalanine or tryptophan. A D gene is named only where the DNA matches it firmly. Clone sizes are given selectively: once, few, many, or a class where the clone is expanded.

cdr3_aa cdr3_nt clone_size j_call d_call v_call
CASSPGQAFGNQPQHF TGCGCCAGCAGCCCGGGACAGGCGTTTGGTAATCAGCCCCAGCATTTT NA TRBJ1-5 TRBD1 TRBV4-3
CASRHFRGGSGNTIYF TGTGCCAGTCGCCACTTCAGGGGAGGCTCTGGAAACACCATATATTTT few TRBJ1-3 NA TRBV6-2/TRBV6-3
CTNSGTKGRSTYNEQFF TGCACCAACTCGGGGACCAAGGGTCGTTCGACCTACAATGAGCAGTTCTTC NA TRBJ2-1 NA TRBV10-1
CATRDRGYSPLHF TGTGCCACCAGGGACAGGGGATATTCACCCCTCCACTTT many TRBJ1-6 TRBD1 TRBV2
CASSYEVGTNNEKLFF TGTGCCAGCAGTTACGAGGTCGGGACGAATAATGAAAAACTGTTTTTT NA TRBJ1-4 NA TRBV6-2/TRBV6-3
CASSSQGRHAFF TGTGCCAGCAGCTCACAGGGAAGACACGCTTTCTTT few TRBJ1-1 NA TRBV5-4
CASSGHSETQYF TGTGCCAGCAGTGGGCATTCGGAGACCCAGTACTTC few TRBJ2-5 NA TRBV6-1
CASSSPPDQETQYF TGTGCCAGCAGCTCCCCTCCGGACCAAGAGACCCAGTACTTC many TRBJ2-5 NA TRBV7-2
CASSYSRIRFTYEQYF TGTGCCAGCAGTTACTCGAGGATTAGGTTTACCTACGAGCAGTACTTC NA TRBJ2-7 NA TRBV6-2/TRBV6-3
CSANNRDPEMNTEAFF TGCAGTGCAAATAACCGGGACCCAGAAATGAACACTGAAGCTTTCTTT many TRBJ1-1 NA TRBV20-1
CASSLADRINSYNEQFF TGTGCCAGCAGCTTAGCGGACCGCATAAACTCCTACAATGAGCAGTTCTTC NA TRBJ2-1 NA TRBV7-9
CASSLGRDRPIEQYF TGTGCCAGCAGCTTAGGACGGGACAGGCCTATCGAGCAGTACTTC few TRBJ2-7 TRBD1 TRBV7-6
CATSDSPGISLTQYF TGTGCCACCAGTGATTCGCCAGGCATCTCACTTACGCAGTATTTT few TRBJ2-3 NA TRBV24-1
CATQAGAGNIQYF TGTGCCACCCAAGCGGGAGCAGGAAACATTCAGTACTTC many TRBJ2-4 TRBD2 TRBV27
CASSPGGASGRGRSYNEQFF TGTGCCAGCAGCCCAGGGGGGGCTAGCGGGAGGGGGAGGTCCTACAATGAGCAGTTCTTC many TRBJ2-1 TRBD2 TRBV7-3
CASRGASGLQETQYF TGTGCCAGCAGGGGGGCTAGCGGACTCCAAGAGACCCAGTACTTC many TRBJ2-5 NA TRBV11-1
CASSYFLGSNEQFF TGTGCCAGCAGTTACTTCCTAGGGAGCAATGAGCAGTTCTTC many TRBJ2-1 NA TRBV6-5
CATSDPGQGKQYF TGTGCCACCAGTGACCCGGGACAGGGTAAGCAGTACTTC NA TRBJ2-7 TRBD1 TRBV24-1
CASSPRQNNEQFF TGTGCCAGCAGCCCCCGACAGAACAATGAGCAGTTCTTC many TRBJ2-1 NA TRBV18
CASNSLRSEEQFF TGTGCCAGCAACTCCCTCAGGAGTGAGGAGCAGTTCTTC many TRBJ2-1 NA TRBV7-8
CASSFTGAGVSEQYF TGTGCCAGCAGCTTTACAGGGGCCGGAGTCAGCGAGCAGTACTTC NA TRBJ2-7 TRBD1 TRBV7-9
CSARGQGTGHGYTF TGCAGTGCTAGAGGACAGGGGACTGGGCATGGCTACACCTTC few TRBJ1-2 TRBD1 TRBV20-1
CSAPGTGTGLDQPQHF TGCAGTGCTCCCGGGACAGGAACTGGCCTAGATCAGCCCCAGCATTTT few TRBJ1-5 TRBD1 TRBV20-1
CASSGSVHSGENEQFF TGTGCCAGCAGCGGCTCGGTGCATTCAGGGGAGAATGAGCAGTTCTTC many TRBJ2-1 NA TRBV2
CASGGTWNSPLHF TGTGCCAGCGGAGGGACATGGAATTCACCCCTCCACTTT NA TRBJ1-6 NA TRBV2
CASSEYHSGQGNSPLHF TGTGCCAGCAGTGAATATCATTCGGGACAGGGTAATTCACCCCTCCACTTT many TRBJ1-6 TRBD1 TRBV2
CATGEGRAAYEQYF TGTGCCACCGGGGAGGGAAGAGCGGCCTACGAGCAGTACTTC many TRBJ2-7 TRBD2 TRBV2
CAWSVMRLAGGGETQYF TGTGCCTGGAGTGTTATGAGACTAGCGGGAGGAGGAGAGACCCAGTACTTC few TRBJ2-5 TRBD2 TRBV30
CASSLRTSGFAGHNEQFF TGTGCCAGCAGCCTCCGGACTAGCGGGTTCGCGGGTCACAATGAGCAGTTCTTC many TRBJ2-1 TRBD2 TRBV7-2
CASSGRDNTEAFF TGTGCCAGCAGCGGCCGGGACAACACTGAAGCTTTCTTT NA TRBJ1-1 NA TRBV7-9
CASSHVGQGRHEQYF TGTGCCAGCAGCCACGTTGGACAGGGCCGCCACGAGCAGTACTTC many TRBJ2-7 TRBD1 TRBV3-1
CASSAAPRGKNIQYF TGTGCCAGCAGCGCGGCGCCTCGGGGCAAAAACATTCAGTACTTC many TRBJ2-4 NA TRBV13
CASSAHTGELFF TGTGCCAGCAGCGCACACACCGGGGAGCTGTTTTTT many TRBJ2-2 NA TRBV9
CASSIVRRGEEDQPQHF TGTGCCAGTAGTATAGTAAGAAGGGGTGAGGAGGATCAGCCCCAGCATTTT few TRBJ1-5 NA TRBV19
CASSHYGTSGIARTDTQYF TGTGCCAGCAGCCATTACGGGACTAGCGGGATAGCAAGGACAGATACGCAGTATTTT few TRBJ2-3 TRBD2 TRBV4-2
CASSLVPTSGRGARAQYF TGTGCCAGCAGCTTAGTGCCGACTAGCGGGAGGGGAGCTCGCGCGCAGTACTTC many TRBJ2-7 TRBD2 TRBV7-2
CASSPGGLGSPLHF TGCGCCAGCAGCCCCGGGGGGCTGGGGTCACCCCTCCACTTT NA TRBJ1-6 NA TRBV10-2
CASSGLTSGGTTYNEQFF TGTGCCAGCAGCGGCTTGACTAGCGGAGGGACCACCTACAATGAGCAGTTCTTC NA TRBJ2-1 TRBD2 TRBV9
CASSPPVVGTSTDTQYF TGCGCCAGCAGCCCGCCGGTAGTCGGTACTAGCACAGATACGCAGTATTTT NA TRBJ2-3 NA TRBV5-1
CASSIGTSDTDTQYF TGCGCCAGCAGCATAGGGACTAGCGACACAGATACGCAGTATTTT many TRBJ2-3 TRBD2 TRBV5-1
CASSTLAGGYNEQFF TGTGCCAGCAGCACTTTAGCGGGAGGGTACAATGAGCAGTTCTTC many TRBJ2-1 TRBD2 TRBV11-3
CASSFLSRWNEQFF TGTGCCAGCAGTTTTCTGTCCCGGTGGAATGAGCAGTTCTTC few TRBJ2-1 NA TRBV28
CASSRGLAGGEQFF TGTGCCAGCAGCCGAGGACTAGCGGGAGGAGAGCAGTTCTTC many TRBJ2-1 TRBD2 TRBV3-1
CASSPGLQYKENYEQYF TGTGCCAGCTCACCGGGCTTACAATACAAAGAGAACTACGAGCAGTACTTC NA TRBJ2-7 NA TRBV18
CASSDIHYEQYF TGTGCCAGCAGCGACATCCATTACGAGCAGTACTTC many TRBJ2-7 NA TRBV2
CASSEEDGTEAFF TGTGCCAGCAGTGAGGAGGATGGCACTGAAGCTTTCTTT many TRBJ1-1 NA TRBV2
CASSLKGLDPLEQYF TGTGCCAGCAGTTTAAAGGGACTGGACCCCTTAGAGCAGTACTTC NA TRBJ2-7 NA TRBV12-3/TRBV12-4
CASSLALRFGEEQFF TGTGCTAGCAGCTTAGCGCTAAGATTCGGAGAGGAGCAGTTCTTC many TRBJ2-1 NA TRBV7-7
CASSPTPIANGYTF TGTGCCAGCTCACCGACACCCATAGCGAATGGCTACACCTTC few TRBJ1-2 NA TRBV18
CASSPQSDTTYGYTF TGTGCCAGCTCACCGCAATCGGACACTACTTATGGCTACACCTTC NA TRBJ1-2 NA TRBV18
CASSQNRRETQYF TGTGCCAGCAGCCAAAACAGGAGAGAGACCCAGTACTTC few TRBJ2-5 NA TRBV3-1
CSARDSRGRMNEQFF TGCAGTGCTAGAGATTCCCGCGGGAGAATGAATGAGCAGTTCTTC many TRBJ2-1 TRBD2 TRBV20-1
CASPQRGGEITEAFF TGTGCCAGCCCACAGCGGGGAGGCGAGATCACTGAAGCTTTCTTT NA TRBJ1-1 NA TRBV18
CASSYSPTGSYEQYF TGTGCCAGCAGTTACTCACCGACAGGTTCCTACGAGCAGTACTTC many TRBJ2-7 NA TRBV6-9
CAWSVLGTRNNEQFF TGTGCCTGGAGTGTATTGGGTACTAGGAACAATGAGCAGTTCTTC many TRBJ2-1 NA TRBV30